This T cell receptor (beta chain) came from a study of response to subunit inactivated influenza vaccine. Looked up from germline, CDR1 is SGDLS and CDR2 is YYNGEE. The V end was cut by 0 bases, the J end by 7 bases, with 14 bases between. This CDR3 is 15 amino acids long. Findings and caveats of the study: Each seasonal flu vaccination may recruit only limited new T cells, authors suggested.

TCRdb re-called the RT-PCR reads with MiXCR, one entry per CDR3 protein. The repertoire holds about 700,000 distinct CDR3 sequences, with about 15% as singletons. Only a few counts were recorded for this clonotype. No antigen is known for it. The origin of this receptor is a man aged 50-60 years who received an inactivated influenza vaccine. This sample comprised PBMCs from blood, obtained around 14 days before vaccination. The V call is TRBV9, the J call TRBJ2-1, with D unclear. The CDR3 DNA reads as TGTGCCAGCAGCGTAGCTTCCGCACTGGTGAATGAGCAGTTCTTC. Translation gives CASSVASALVNEQFF.